The TCR beta chain described here comes from a study of cytomegalovirus exposure and HLA in healthy donors. Study overall: Among the roughly 400 genotyped donors, approximately 81% were placed in the Caucasian-associated ancestry cluster.

In the PCR, 60 Vbeta and 13 Jbeta primers were used. Assay used: immunoSEQ multiplex PCR; TCRdb lists only in-frame clones, some missing. Here the sample spans approximately 33,000 clones, about 53% being singletons. This clone was seen only a few times. This CDR3 has 15 amino acids. Germline V gives CDR1 MNHEY, CDR2 SVGAGI. With 0 bases removed from V and 3 bases from J, the gap between germline ends came to 12 bases. The sequenced material came from PBMCs. This clonotype was obtained from a woman aged 40 to 50 in good health and CMV-seropositive. This chain connects TRBV6-5 to TRBJ2-7, with D perhaps TRBD1 (6 bases). DNA for the CDR3: TGTGCCAGCAGTTACTCTGGGACAAGGGGCTACGAGCAGTACTTC. Its translation is CASSYSGTRGYEQYF.